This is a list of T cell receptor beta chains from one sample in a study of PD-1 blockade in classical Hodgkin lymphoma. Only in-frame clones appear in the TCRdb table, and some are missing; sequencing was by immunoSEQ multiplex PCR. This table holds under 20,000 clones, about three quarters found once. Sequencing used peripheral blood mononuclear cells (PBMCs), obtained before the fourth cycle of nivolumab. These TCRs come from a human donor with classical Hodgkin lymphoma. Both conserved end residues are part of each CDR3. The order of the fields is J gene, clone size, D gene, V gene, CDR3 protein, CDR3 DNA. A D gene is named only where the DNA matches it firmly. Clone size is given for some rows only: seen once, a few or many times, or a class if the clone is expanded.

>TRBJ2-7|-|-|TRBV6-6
CASSYIYEQYF
TGTGCCAGCAGTTATATATACGAGCAGTACTTC
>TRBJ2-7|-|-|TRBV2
CASRGSYEQYF
TGTGCCAGCAGGGGGTCCTACGAGCAGTACTTC
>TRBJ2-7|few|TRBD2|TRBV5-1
CASSREGGQDEQYF
TGCGCCAGCAGCCGGGAGGGGGGGCAAGACGAGCAGTACTTC
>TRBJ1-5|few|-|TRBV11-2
CASSFSGVQPQHF
TGTGCCAGCAGCTTTTCAGGGGTTCAGCCCCAGCATTTT
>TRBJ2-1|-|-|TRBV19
CASGILAGEQFF
TGTGCCAGTGGCATACTAGCTGGTGAGCAGTTCTTC
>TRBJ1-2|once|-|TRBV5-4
CASSLGVLDGYTF
TGTGCCAGCAGCTTGGGGGTACTCGATGGCTACACCTTC
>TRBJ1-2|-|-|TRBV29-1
CSVATDKANYGYTF
TGCAGCGTTGCAACGGACAAGGCGAACTATGGCTACACCTTC
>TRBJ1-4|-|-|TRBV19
CASSIAARANEKLFF
TGTGCCAGTAGTATAGCCGCCAGGGCGAATGAAAAACTGTTTTTT
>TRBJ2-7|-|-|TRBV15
CATSRAVVGGGEQYF
TGTGCCACCAGCAGAGCCGTCGTTGGGGGTGGCGAGCAGTACTTC
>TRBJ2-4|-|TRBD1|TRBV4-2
CASSLNRGQGDIQYF
TGTGCCAGCAGCCTCAACAGGGGGCAAGGGGACATTCAGTACTTC
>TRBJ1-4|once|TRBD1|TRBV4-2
CANSLTGTGDEKLFF
TGTGCCAACAGCCTGACCGGGACAGGGGATGAAAAACTGTTTTTT
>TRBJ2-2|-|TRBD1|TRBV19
CASSIIGTGRDGELFF
TGTGCCAGTAGTATAATCGGGACAGGGAGGGACGGGGAGCTGTTTTTT
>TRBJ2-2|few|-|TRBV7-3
CASSLAARGDTGELFF
TGTGCCAGCAGCCTCGCAGCGCGCGGGGACACCGGGGAGCTGTTTTTT
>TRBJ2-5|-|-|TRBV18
CASSQGGETQYF
TGTGCCAGCTCACAAGGAGGAGAGACCCAGTACTTC
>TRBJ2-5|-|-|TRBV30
CAWSGAGETQYF
TGTGCCTGGAGTGGGGCGGGAGAGACCCAGTACTTC
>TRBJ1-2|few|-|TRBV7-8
CASSPGVGTNYGYTF
TGTGCCAGCAGCCCGGGGGTAGGAACTAACTATGGCTACACCTTC
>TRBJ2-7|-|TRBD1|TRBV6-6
CASSIGGSHEQYF
TGTGCCAGCAGCATAGGGGGCTCGCACGAGCAGTACTTC
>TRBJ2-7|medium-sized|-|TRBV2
CASGETAYEQYF
TGTGCCAGCGGAGAGACGGCCTACGAGCAGTACTTC
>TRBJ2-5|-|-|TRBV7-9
CASWGLEETQYF
TGTGCCAGCTGGGGGCTGGAGGAGACCCAGTACTTC
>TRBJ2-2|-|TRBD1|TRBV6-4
CASSDRDRGWPGELFF
TGTGCCAGCAGTGACCGGGACAGGGGATGGCCCGGGGAGCTGTTTTTT
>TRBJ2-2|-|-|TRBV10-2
CASSELLTGELFF
TGCGCCAGCAGTGAACTACTCACCGGGGAGCTGTTTTTT
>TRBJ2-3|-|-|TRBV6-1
CASSPRTGSTDTQYF
TGTGCCAGCAGTCCTCGCACGGGTAGCACAGATACGCAGTATTTT
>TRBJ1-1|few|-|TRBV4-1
CASSQDEFWTEAFF
TGCGCCAGCAGCCAAGACGAGTTTTGGACTGAAGCTTTCTTT
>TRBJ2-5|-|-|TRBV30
CAWSVEGNQETQYF
TGTGCCTGGAGTGTTGAAGGGAACCAAGAGACCCAGTACTTC
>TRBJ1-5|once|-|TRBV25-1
CASSLGNQPQHF
TGTGCCAGCAGTCTTGGCAATCAGCCCCAGCATTTT
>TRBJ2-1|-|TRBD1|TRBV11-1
CASSSSPTGITPNEQFF
TGTGCCAGCAGCTCCTCCCCGACAGGGATAACCCCCAATGAGCAGTTCTTC
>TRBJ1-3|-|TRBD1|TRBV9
CASSAGQASSGNTIYF
TGTGCCAGCAGCGCGGGACAGGCGAGCTCTGGAAACACCATATATTTT